The 19 T cell receptor beta chains given below trace back to one sample, sequenced in a study of a mutant IDH1 vaccine in newly diagnosed glioma. Time point specified: baseline, week 1 (first vaccination visit). The sample's treatment: pre-vaccination baseline after standard-of-care therapy. Clones were sequenced by immunoSEQ multiplex PCR, and TCRdb holds only the in-frame ones, with some missing. This table has over 25,000 clones, 88% appearing once. This material consisted of PBMCs, taken from a glioma patient treated with radiotherapy, temozolomide or both. The receptors stem from a woman aged 40 to 50 with glioma.

This clone is a singleton in its sample. The rearrangement links TRBV27 to TRBJ1-1, with TRBD1 matching 7 bases. This CDR3 has 14 residues. The germline V gene encodes CDR1 MNHEY and CDR2 SMNVEV (reference sequence). Losses at the gene ends were 5 bases for V and 1 base for J; bases not matched to a gene: 4. CDR3 protein: CASSLRGENTEAFF. The CDR3 nucleotides read TGTGCCAGCAGTCTCAGGGGGGAGAACACTGAAGCTTTCTTT.

The J gene is TRBJ1-2, the V gene TRBV5-3; unclear D gene. TRBV5-3 falls under the ORF class, with uncertain function. The CDR3 spans 16 residues. Trimming cost V 0 bases and J 4 bases, with 16 bases left between them. CDR3 loop: CARSLAHGIWGYGYTF. DNA of the CDR3: TGTGCCAGAAGCTTGGCCCATGGGATCTGGGGCTATGGCTACACCTTC.

The CDR3 reads CASSFLQNTGELFF. The CDR3 coding sequence is TGTGCCAGCAGCTTTCTCCAGAACACCGGGGAGCTGTTTTTT. The rearrangement joins TRBV7-9 to TRBJ2-2; D remains ambiguous. The CDR3 runs to 14 residues. Germline lookup yields CDR1 SEHNR and CDR2 FQNEAQ (reference sequence). The ends were cut back, 3 bases at V and 1 base at J, with 6 bases in the middle.

The rearrangement joins TRBV2 to TRBJ1-4, with TRBD1 matching 9 bases. Germline CDR1 SNHLY, CDR2 FYNNEI. This CDR3 has 13 residues. With V trimmed by 2 bases and J by 15 bases, 7 bases remained unmatched. The chain's CDR3 is CASSETGGLSVFF. DNA of the CDR3: TGTGCCAGCAGTGAAACAGGGGGCCTCTCGGTGTTTTTT.

This chain joins TRBV14 and TRBJ1-2, with 10 bases aligning to TRBD1. This CDR3 spans 13 amino acids. Germline V gene sequence: CDR1 SGHDN, CDR2 FVKESK. With V trimmed by 3 bases and J by 7 bases, 2 bases remained unmatched. The CDR3 DNA follows: TGTGCCAGCAGCCACGGGACAGGGGTTGGCTACACCTTC. It translates to CASSHGTGVGYTF. Complete variable domain (other parts from reference TRBV14 and TRBJ1-2): EAGVTQFPSHSVIEKGQTVTLRCDPISGHDNLYWYRRVMGKEIKFLLHFVKESKQDESGMPNNRFLAERTGGTYSTLKVQPAELEDSGVYFCASSHGTGVGYTFGSGTRLTVV.

This chain links TRBV13 with TRBJ2-7; possibly TRBD1 or TRBD2 for D (5 bases each). CDR1 is PRHDT, CDR2 FYEKMQ, per germline (reference sequence). The CDR3 consists of 15 residues. With 0 bases removed from V and 5 bases from J, the gap between germline ends came to 14 bases. The CDR3 reads CASSLGGASLHEQYF. In DNA, the CDR3 is TGTGCCAGCAGCTTAGGCGGGGCTAGCCTTCACGAGCAGTACTTC.

The chain joins TRBV7-2 to TRBJ1-5; maybe TRBD1 (5 bases). V lost 4 bases and J lost 6, with 13 bases in between. This CDR3 contains 14 residues. CDR1 and CDR2 (germline): SGHTA, FQGNSA. Here the CDR3 reads CASSSGTWGQPQHF. CDR3 nucleotides: TGTGCCAGCAGCTCGGGGACCTGGGGTCAGCCCCAGCATTTT.

The chain joins TRBV2 to TRBJ1-1, with TRBD1 matching over 9 bases. The germline V gene encodes CDR1 SNHLY and CDR2 FYNNEI. The trim removed 6 bases at V and 1 base at J, leaving 3 bases unmatched. The CDR3 loop spans 14 amino acids. CDR3 sequence reads: CASRGTGSNTEAFF. In nucleotides, the CDR3 is TGTGCCAGCAGAGGGACAGGGTCGAACACTGAAGCTTTCTTT.

The rearrangement joins TRBV28 to TRBJ2-7; D not certain. The germline V gene encodes CDR1 MDHEN and CDR2 SYDVKM. The CDR3 covers 13 residues. Between the trimmed V and J ends, which lost 2 bases and 5 bases, there was a span of 10 bases. The CDR3: CASSLVSRNEQYF. CDR3 coding DNA: TGTGCCAGCAGTTTAGTCTCCAGAAACGAGCAGTACTTC.

The chain carries TRBV19 and TRBJ2-2, with 7 nucleotides matching TRBD2. In germline, CDR1 is LNHDA, CDR2 SQIVND (reference sequence). V dropped 7 bases and J dropped 7; count of bases not matched to a gene: 9. CDR3 size: 14 residues. CDR3 DNA: TGTGCCAGTACCCCGGGGGGTTTCGGCGGGGAGCTGTTTTTT. Translation gives CASTPGGFGGELFF.

The rearrangement uses TRBV4-3 and TRBJ1-2; 8 positions agree with TRBD1. From germline, CDR1 is LGHNA and CDR2 YSLEER. The CDR3 is 14 residues long. Trimming at V came to 5 bases and at J to 7 bases, leaving 9 bases not matched to a gene. The DNA of the CDR3 is TGCGCCAGCAGCAGTCGACAGGGGTTGGCTGGCTACACCTTC. This translates into CASSSRQGLAGYTF.

The chain combines TRBV13 with TRBJ2-3, with TRBD1 matching over 9 bases. The CDR3 consists of 16 residues. From germline, CDR1 is PRHDT and CDR2 FYEKMQ (reference sequence). Trimming cost V 2 bases and J 3 bases; bases outside gene matches: 6. The CDR3 reads CASSLLGQGTTDTQYF. CDR3 nucleotides: TGTGCCAGCAGCTTATTAGGACAGGGGACTACAGATACGCAGTATTTT.

The chain carries TRBV2 and TRBJ1-5, with D perhaps TRBD1 (5 bases). Germline loops: CDR1 SNHLY, CDR2 FYNNEI. The V and J ends lost 4 bases and 3 bases respectively, with 16 bases between them. The CDR3 consists of 16 residues. The CDR3 bases are TGTGCCAGCAGTGGAGATCTTGGGGGACTCAATCAGCCCCAGCATTTT. This gives the protein CASSGDLGGLNQPQHF.

The rearrangement uses TRBV6-5 and TRBJ1-2; tentative D call: TRBD1 (5 bases). The V gene lost 10 bases and the J gene lost 2 bases, with 20 bases spanning the gap. Germline V gene lookup returns CDR1 MNHEY and CDR2 SVGAGI. This CDR3 spans 15 amino acids. The CDR3 protein is CATRDGTHLNYGYTF. DNA of the CDR3: TGTGCCACCCGGGACGGCACCCACTTGAACTATGGCTACACCTTC.

The chain carries TRBV30 and TRBJ1-1; TRBD1 might be the D (6 bases). V dropped 4 bases and J dropped 3 bases, with 6 bases sitting between them. Germline values: CDR1 GTSNPN, CDR2 SVGIG (reference sequence). This CDR3 comprises 11 residues. This chain's CDR3 is CAWNRDTEAFF. DNA of the CDR3: TGTGCCTGGAACAGGGACACTGAAGCTTTCTTT. The entire variable domain, with the rest obtained from reference TRBV30 and TRBJ1-1, is as follows: SQTIHQWPATLVQPVGSPLSLECTVEGTSNPNLYWYRQAAGRGLQLLFYSVGIGQISSEVPQNLSASRPQDRQFILSSKKLLLSDSGFYLCAWNRDTEAFFGQGTRLTVV.

This chain links TRBV7-8 with TRBJ1-5; D call uncertain. Trimming shortened V by 5 bases and J by 5 bases, and 10 bases separated the two germline ends. Germline V gene lookup returns CDR1 SGHVS and CDR2 FQNEAQ. The CDR3 loop spans 13 amino acids. The CDR3 is CASSDTEYQPQHF. CDR3 in DNA: TGTGCCAGCAGCGACACTGAGTATCAGCCCCAGCATTTT.

The V and J genes are TRBV10-3 and TRBJ2-7, with 12 positions matching TRBD1. This CDR3 is 15 amino acids long. Germline loops: CDR1 ENHRY, CDR2 SYGVKD. Trimming removed 6 bases from V and 6 bases from J; junction bases left unmatched: 9. The chain's CDR3 is CAIREGTGGVSEQYF. CDR3 nucleotides: TGTGCCATCAGGGAAGGGACAGGGGGCGTCTCCGAGCAGTACTTC.

In DNA, the CDR3 is TGCGCCAGCAGCTTGGCCGGGACAAGGTCCGAGCAGTACTTC. As protein: CASSLAGTRSEQYF. The chain carries TRBV5-1 and TRBJ2-7, with D possibly TRBD1 on 6 matching bases. V was pared by 0 bases and J by 6 bases, with 13 bases between. The CDR3 is 14 amino acids. CDR1 and CDR2 (germline): SGHRS, YFSETQ.

The chain uses TRBV4-2 and TRBJ1-3, with D hard to call. V lost 4 bases and J 0 bases, leaving 13 bases between the germline ends. The CDR3 runs 16 residues. Germline CDR1 reads LGHNA; CDR2 reads YNFKEQ. CDR3 sequence (DNA): TGTGCCAGCAGCCCAAGTCGGGGAGACTCTGGAAACACCATATATTTT. It yields the protein CASSPSRGDSGNTIYF.